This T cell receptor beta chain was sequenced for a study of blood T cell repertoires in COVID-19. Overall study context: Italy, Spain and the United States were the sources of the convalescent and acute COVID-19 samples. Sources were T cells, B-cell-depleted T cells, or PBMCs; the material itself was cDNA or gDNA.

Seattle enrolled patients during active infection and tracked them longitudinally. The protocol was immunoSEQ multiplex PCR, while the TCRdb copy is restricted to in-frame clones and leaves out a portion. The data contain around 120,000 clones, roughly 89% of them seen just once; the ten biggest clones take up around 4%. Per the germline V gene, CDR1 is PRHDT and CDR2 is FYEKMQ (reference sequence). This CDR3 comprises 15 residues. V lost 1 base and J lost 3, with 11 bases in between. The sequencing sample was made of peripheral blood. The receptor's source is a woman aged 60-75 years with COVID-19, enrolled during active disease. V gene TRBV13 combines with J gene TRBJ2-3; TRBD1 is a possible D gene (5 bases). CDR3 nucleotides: TGTGCCAGCAGCTTAGCGCAGGGCGGAACAGATACGCAGTATTTT. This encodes CASSLAQGGTDTQYF.